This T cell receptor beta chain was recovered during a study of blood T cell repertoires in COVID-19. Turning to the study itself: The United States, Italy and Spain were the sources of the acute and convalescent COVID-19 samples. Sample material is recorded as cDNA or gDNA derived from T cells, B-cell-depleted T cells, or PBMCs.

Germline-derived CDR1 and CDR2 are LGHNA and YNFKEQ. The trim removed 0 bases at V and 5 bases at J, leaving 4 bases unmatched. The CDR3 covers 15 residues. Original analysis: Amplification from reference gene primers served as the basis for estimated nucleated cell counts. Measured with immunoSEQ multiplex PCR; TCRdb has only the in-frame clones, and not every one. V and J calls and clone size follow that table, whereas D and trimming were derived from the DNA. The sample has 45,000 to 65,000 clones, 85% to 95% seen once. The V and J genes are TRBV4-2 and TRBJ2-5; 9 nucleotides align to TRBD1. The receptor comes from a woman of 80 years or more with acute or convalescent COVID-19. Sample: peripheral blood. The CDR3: CASSQDVGQGETQYF. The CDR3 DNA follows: TGTGCCAGCAGCCAAGATGTCGGACAGGGGGAGACCCAGTACTTC.